Shown below are 2 T cell receptor beta chains from a single sample sequenced in a study of T cell changes during pregnancy in multiple sclerosis (dated by TCRdb to about 2019). Libraries were prepared through the immunoSEQ multiplex PCR assay. TCRdb retrieved this table from immuneACCESS and kept in-frame rearrangements only. Not all clones are present; in checked studies, unresolved V genes account for under half, and no reason is known for the remainder. This sample gives 35,000 to 55,000 clones in total; roughly 92% of them show up just once. Approximately 1.2% of the sample comes from the top ten. Sample: peripheral blood. Receptor source: a female donor with multiple sclerosis, enrolled in a pregnancy study.

J is TRBJ2-1 and V is TRBV7-3, with unresolved D. CDR3 length equals 14 residues. CDR1 is SGHTA, CDR2 FQGTGA, per germline. V was trimmed by 5 bases and J by 4 bases, leaving 12 bases between them. DNA for the CDR3: TGTGCCAGCAGCCTCCTCGACACTTACAATGAGCAGTTCTTC. Its protein is CASSLLDTYNEQFF.

The chain is built from TRBV7-9 and TRBJ2-5; D is unclear. Germline V gives CDR1 SEHNR, CDR2 FQNEAQ (reference sequence). This CDR3 spans 18 amino acids. V gave up 1 base and J gave up 0 bases, with 18 bases separating them. The CDR3 sequence is CASSLVRLQIKYQETQYF. The DNA for the CDR3 is TGTGCCAGCAGCTTAGTACGGTTGCAGATTAAGTACCAAGAGACCCAGTACTTC.